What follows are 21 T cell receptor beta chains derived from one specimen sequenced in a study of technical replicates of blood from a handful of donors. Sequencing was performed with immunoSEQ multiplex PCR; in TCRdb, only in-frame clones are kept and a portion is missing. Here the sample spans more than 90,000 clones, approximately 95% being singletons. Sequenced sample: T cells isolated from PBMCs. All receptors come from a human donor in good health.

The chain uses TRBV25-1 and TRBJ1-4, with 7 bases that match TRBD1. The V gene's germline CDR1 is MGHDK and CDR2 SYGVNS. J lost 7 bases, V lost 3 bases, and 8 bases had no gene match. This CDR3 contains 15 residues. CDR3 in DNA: TGTGCCAGCAGTGATACGACAGGGCGGAGTGAAAAACTGTTTTTT. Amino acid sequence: CASSDTTGRSEKLFF.

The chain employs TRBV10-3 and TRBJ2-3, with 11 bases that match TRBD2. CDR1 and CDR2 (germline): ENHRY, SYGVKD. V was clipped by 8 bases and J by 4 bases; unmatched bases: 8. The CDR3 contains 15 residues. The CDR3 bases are TGTGCCATCGCCCTAGCGGGGGGTCGGGCAGATACGCAGTATTTT. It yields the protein CAIALAGGRADTQYF.

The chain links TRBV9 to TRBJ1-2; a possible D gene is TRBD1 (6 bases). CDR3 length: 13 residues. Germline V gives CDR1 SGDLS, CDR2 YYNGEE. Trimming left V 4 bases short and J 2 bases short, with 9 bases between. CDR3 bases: TGTGCCAGCAGCCCTACAGGGAACTATGGCTACACCTTC. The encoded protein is CASSPTGNYGYTF.

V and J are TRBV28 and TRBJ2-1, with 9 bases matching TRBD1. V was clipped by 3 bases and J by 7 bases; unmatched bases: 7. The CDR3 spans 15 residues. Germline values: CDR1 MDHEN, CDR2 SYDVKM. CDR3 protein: CASSLVWTGVNEQFF. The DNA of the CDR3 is TGTGCCAGCAGTTTGGTATGGACAGGGGTAAATGAGCAGTTCTTC.

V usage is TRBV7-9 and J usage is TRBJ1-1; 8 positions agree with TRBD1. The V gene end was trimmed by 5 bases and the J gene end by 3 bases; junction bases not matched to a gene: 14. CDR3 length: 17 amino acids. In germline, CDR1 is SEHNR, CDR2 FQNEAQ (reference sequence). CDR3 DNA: TGTGCCAGCAGCCCGACGGACAGGGTAAGGCGGGACACTGAAGCTTTCTTT. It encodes CASSPTDRVRRDTEAFF.

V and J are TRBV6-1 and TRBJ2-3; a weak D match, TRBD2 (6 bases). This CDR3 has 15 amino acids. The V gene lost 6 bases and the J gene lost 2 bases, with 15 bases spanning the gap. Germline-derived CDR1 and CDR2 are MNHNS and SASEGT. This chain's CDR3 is CASRRTGLITDTQYF. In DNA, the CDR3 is TGTGCCAGCAGGAGGACGGGACTTATCACAGATACGCAGTATTTT.

Here the CDR3 DNA reads TGTGCCAGCATTGTCAGGGACTCTAAGTTCCCTAGCACAGATACGCAGTATTTT. Translation: CASIVRDSKFPSTDTQYF. The chain is built from TRBV2 and TRBJ2-3; D might be TRBD2 (6 bases). Germline V gene sequence: CDR1 SNHLY, CDR2 FYNNEI. The CDR3 runs 18 residues. Trimming removed 7 bases at V and 0 bases at J, with 23 bases between.

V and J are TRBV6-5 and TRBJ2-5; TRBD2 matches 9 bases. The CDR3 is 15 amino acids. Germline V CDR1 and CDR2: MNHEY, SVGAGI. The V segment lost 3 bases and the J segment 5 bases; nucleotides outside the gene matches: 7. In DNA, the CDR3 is TGTGCCAGCAGTTATTCCCTAACTAGCGGGGAGACCCAGTACTTC. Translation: CASSYSLTSGETQYF.

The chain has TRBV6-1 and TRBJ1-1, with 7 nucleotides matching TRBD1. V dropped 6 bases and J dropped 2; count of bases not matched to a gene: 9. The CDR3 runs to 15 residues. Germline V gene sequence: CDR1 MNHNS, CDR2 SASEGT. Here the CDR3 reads CASRERDSRNTEAFF. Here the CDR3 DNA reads TGTGCCAGCAGAGAGAGGGACAGCCGAAACACTGAAGCTTTCTTT.

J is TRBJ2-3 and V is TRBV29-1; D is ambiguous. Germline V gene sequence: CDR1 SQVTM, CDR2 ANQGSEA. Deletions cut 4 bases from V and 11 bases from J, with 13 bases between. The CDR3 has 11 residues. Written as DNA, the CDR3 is TGCAGCGTTGCACAGCCCACCCAGCAGTATTTT. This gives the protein CSVAQPTQQYF.

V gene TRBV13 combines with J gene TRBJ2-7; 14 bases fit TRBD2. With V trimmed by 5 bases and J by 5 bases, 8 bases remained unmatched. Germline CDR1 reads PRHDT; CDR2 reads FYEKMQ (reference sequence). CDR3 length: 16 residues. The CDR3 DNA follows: TGTGCCAGCAGCCACGGGACTAGCGGGGGCCGGGACGAGCAGTACTTC. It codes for CASSHGTSGGRDEQYF.

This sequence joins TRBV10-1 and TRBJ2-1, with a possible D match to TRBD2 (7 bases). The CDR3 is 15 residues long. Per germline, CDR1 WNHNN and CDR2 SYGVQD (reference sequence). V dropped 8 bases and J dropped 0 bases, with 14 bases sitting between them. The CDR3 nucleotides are TGCGCCAGCGGTCGGGGGGCTAGCTCCTACAATGAGCAGTTCTTC. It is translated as CASGRGASSYNEQFF.

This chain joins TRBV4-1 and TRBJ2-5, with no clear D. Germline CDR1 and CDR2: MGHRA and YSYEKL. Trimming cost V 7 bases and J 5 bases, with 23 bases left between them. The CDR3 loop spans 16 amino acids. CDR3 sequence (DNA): TGCGCCAGCACCAGAAGTAACCTAGACGGAATGGAGACCCAGTACTTC. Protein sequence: CASTRSNLDGMETQYF.

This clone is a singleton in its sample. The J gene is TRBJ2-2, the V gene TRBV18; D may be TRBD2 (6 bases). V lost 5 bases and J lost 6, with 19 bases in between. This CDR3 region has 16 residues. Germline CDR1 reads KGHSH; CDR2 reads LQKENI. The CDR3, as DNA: TGTGCCAGCTCAACAACCGGGACTCCTACATCCGGGGAGCTGTTTTTT. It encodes CASSTTGTPTSGELFF.

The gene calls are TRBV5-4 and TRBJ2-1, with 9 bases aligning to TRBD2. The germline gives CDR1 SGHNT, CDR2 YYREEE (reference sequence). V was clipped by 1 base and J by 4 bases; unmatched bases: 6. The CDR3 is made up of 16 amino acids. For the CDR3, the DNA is TGTGCCAGCAGCTTGCCGGCGGGAGGGCCTTACAATGAGCAGTTCTTC. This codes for CASSLPAGGPYNEQFF.

CDR3 sequence reads: CASSSDTNTGELFF. Written as DNA, the CDR3 is TGTGCCAGTAGTTCGGACACGAACACCGGGGAGCTGTTTTTT. The chain couples TRBV19 to TRBJ2-2; tentative D call: TRBD1 (5 bases). Deletions cut 5 bases from V and 0 bases from J, with 7 bases between. This CDR3 contains 14 residues. Looked up from germline, CDR1 is LNHDA and CDR2 is SQIVND (reference sequence).

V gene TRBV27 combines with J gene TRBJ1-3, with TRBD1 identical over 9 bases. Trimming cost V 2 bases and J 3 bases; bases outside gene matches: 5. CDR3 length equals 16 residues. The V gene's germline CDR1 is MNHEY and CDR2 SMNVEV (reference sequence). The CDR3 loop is CASSLTGGFFGNTIYF. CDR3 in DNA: TGTGCCAGCAGTTTAACAGGGGGCTTCTTTGGAAACACCATATATTTT.

The chain's CDR3 is CASSPGQESTGYTF. The CDR3 region has the DNA TGTGCCAGCAGCCCCGGACAGGAATCTACTGGCTACACCTTC. The chain is built from TRBV5-4 and TRBJ1-2; TRBD1 aligns across 7 bases. V lost 4 bases, J lost 7 bases, and 10 bases stayed unmatched. CDR3 size: 14 residues. Per the germline V gene, CDR1 is SGHNT and CDR2 is YYREEE (reference sequence).

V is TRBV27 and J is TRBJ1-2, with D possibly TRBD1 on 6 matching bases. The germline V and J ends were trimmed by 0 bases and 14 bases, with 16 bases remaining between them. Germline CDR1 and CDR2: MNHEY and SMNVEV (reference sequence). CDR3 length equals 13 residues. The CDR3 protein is CASSLSGDRTRTF. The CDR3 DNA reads TGTGCCAGCAGTTTATCGGGTGACAGGACGAGGACCTTC.

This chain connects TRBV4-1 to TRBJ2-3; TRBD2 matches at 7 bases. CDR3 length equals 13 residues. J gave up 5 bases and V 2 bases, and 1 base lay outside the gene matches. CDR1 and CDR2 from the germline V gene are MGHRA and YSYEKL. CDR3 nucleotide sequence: TGCGCCAGCAGCCAAAGGACTAGAGATACGCAGTATTTT. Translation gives CASSQRTRDTQYF.

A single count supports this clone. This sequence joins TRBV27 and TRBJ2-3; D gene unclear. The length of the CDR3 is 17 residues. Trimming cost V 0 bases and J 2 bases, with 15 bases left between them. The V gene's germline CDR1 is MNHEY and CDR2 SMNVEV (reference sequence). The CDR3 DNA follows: TGTGCCAGCAGTTTATCGGGCGACGTCCTTTTCACAGATACGCAGTATTTT. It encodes CASSLSGDVLFTDTQYF.